The 23 T cell receptor beta chains given below trace back to one sample, sequenced in a study of a mutant IDH1 vaccine in newly diagnosed glioma. Profiling relied on immunoSEQ multiplex PCR, and the TCRdb table lists in-frame clones only, not all of them. Among some 100,000 clones listed, around 82% were seen once. Time point: baseline, week 1 (first vaccination visit). As to treatment: pre-vaccination baseline after standard-of-care therapy. Sample: PBMCs, taken from a glioma patient treated with radiotherapy, temozolomide or both. Receptor source: a woman aged 50 to 60 with glioma.

DNA of the CDR3: TGCAGCGTTGGGGACAGAGGTCTCCTGAGATCGAGTAGCAATCAGCCCCAGCATTTT. This translates into CSVGDRGLLRSSSNQPQHF. This chain uses TRBV29-1 with TRBJ1-5; TRBD1 matches 7 bases. Unmatched junction bases numbered 18, after V lost 4 bases and J lost 0 bases. Germline-derived CDR1 and CDR2 are SQVTM and ANQGSEA. This CDR3 is 19 amino acids long.

The J gene is TRBJ1-2, the V gene TRBV19; 7 positions agree with TRBD1. Germline-derived CDR1 and CDR2 are LNHDA and SQIVND (reference sequence). The J segment lost 4 bases and the V segment lost 5 bases, leaving 16 bases of the junction unmatched. This CDR3 contains 17 residues. The CDR3 DNA follows: TGTGCCAGTAGTTCTTCGGGACAGAGTATTACATTCTATGGCTACACCTTC. It translates to CASSSSGQSITFYGYTF.

This clone occurred a few times. The chain combines TRBV5-4 with TRBJ2-7, with 7 bases identical to TRBD2. The germline gives CDR1 SGHNT, CDR2 YYREEE (reference sequence). V gave up 4 bases and J gave up 6 bases; unmatched junction bases: 7. This CDR3 has 13 residues. The CDR3 is CASSRGGVAEQYF. The CDR3, as DNA: TGTGCCAGCAGCAGGGGAGGGGTAGCCGAGCAGTACTTC.

The CDR3: CASSSRTSGGTYEQYF. Here the CDR3 DNA reads TGTGCCAGCAGCTCCCGGACTAGCGGGGGCACCTACGAGCAGTACTTC. J is TRBJ2-7 and V is TRBV5-4, with TRBD2 identical over 13 bases. Germline loops: CDR1 SGHNT, CDR2 YYREEE (reference sequence). The V gene end was trimmed by 3 bases and the J gene end by 2 bases; junction bases not matched to a gene: 5. The CDR3 has 16 amino acids.

V usage is TRBV19 and J usage is TRBJ1-1; 9 nucleotides line up with TRBD1. Per germline, CDR1 LNHDA and CDR2 SQIVND (reference sequence). This CDR3 is 13 amino acids long. V shed 9 bases, J shed 2 bases, and the junction held 4 bases outside the gene matches. The CDR3 DNA is TGTGCCAGCCTGGGACAGGGCAACACTGAAGCTTTCTTT. Protein sequence: CASLGQGNTEAFF.

This chain joins TRBV11-2 and TRBJ1-6; D is perhaps TRBD1 (6 bases). From germline, CDR1 is SGHAT and CDR2 FQNNGV. The CDR3 totals 15 residues. Between the trimmed V and J ends, which lost 6 bases and 4 bases, there was a span of 13 bases. Written as DNA, the CDR3 is TGTGCCAGCAGTAAGGGGGTATCTTATAATTCACCCCTCCACTTT. Its protein is CASSKGVSYNSPLHF.

V gene TRBV18 combines with J gene TRBJ1-2; 8 bases align to TRBD1. This CDR3 has 16 residues. Germline CDR1 and CDR2: KGHSH and LQKENI. The V segment lost 3 bases and the J segment 1 base; nucleotides outside the gene matches: 7. The DNA of the CDR3 is TGTGCCAGCTCACCTAAAGACAGGGGCCTTAACTATGGCTACACCTTC. It translates to CASSPKDRGLNYGYTF.

This sequence joins TRBV18 and TRBJ1-1; tentative D call: TRBD1 (6 bases). The length of the CDR3 is 17 residues. V was cut by 1 base and J by 4 bases, with 19 bases left in between. CDR1 KGHSH and CDR2 LQKENI come from the germline V gene. CDR3 sequence (DNA): TGTGCCAGCTCACCACGTTCTATGGGGGCCCAAGCCACTGAAGCTTTCTTT. It codes for CASSPRSMGAQATEAFF.

The chain has TRBV27 and TRBJ1-6; the D is unclear. This CDR3 has 14 residues. CDR1 and CDR2 (germline): MNHEY, SMNVEV (reference sequence). Trimming left V 7 bases short and J 0 bases short, with 7 bases between. CDR3 loop: CASTASSYNSPLHF. The CDR3, as DNA: TGTGCCAGCACGGCAAGCTCCTATAATTCACCCCTCCACTTT.

The gene calls are TRBV9 and TRBJ2-7, with 7 bases lining up with TRBD2. Germline lookup yields CDR1 SGDLS and CDR2 YYNGEE. Losses at the gene ends were 6 bases for V and 6 bases for J; bases not matched to a gene: 12. This CDR3 is 14 amino acids long. The CDR3 DNA reads as TGTGCCAGCACCCCAGGGAGGGGTATAAGCGAGCAGTACTTC. This gives the protein CASTPGRGISEQYF.

The chain combines TRBV6-1 with TRBJ2-7, with 10 bases identical to TRBD2. The CDR3 loop spans 16 amino acids. Germline V gene sequence: CDR1 MNHNS, CDR2 SASEGT. The junction had 12 bases not matched to a gene; V was cut back by 4 bases and J by 6 bases. For the CDR3, the DNA is TGTGCCAGCAGTGCGGGTAGCGGGGGGTTTTTCCTCGAGCAGTACTTC. Its protein product is CASSAGSGGFFLEQYF.

About this clone: Sequence at one end of the junction differs from germline and may be a read error. The same CDR3 is also encoded by other DNA sequences in this sample. The V and J genes are TRBV5-1 and TRBJ2-5; D gene unclear. The CDR3 totals 11 residues. Germline loops: CDR1 SGHRS, CDR2 YFSETQ. CDR3 DNA sequence: TGCGCCAGCAGTTTGGAAGAGACCCAGTACTTC. Amino acids: CASSLEETQYF. Drawing the rest from reference TRBV5-1 and TRBJ2-5, the complete variable domain is KAGVTQTPRYLIKTRGQQVTLSCSPISGHRSVSWYQQTPGQGLQFLFEYFSETQRNKGNFPGRFSGRQFSNSRSEMNVSTLELGDSALYLCASSLEETQYFGPGTRLLVL.

V is TRBV7-9 and J is TRBJ2-3, with D perhaps matching TRBD1 (6 bases). Germline assignment: CDR1 SEHNR and CDR2 FQNEAQ (reference sequence). The CDR3 spans 14 residues. The V end lost 1 base, the J end lost 1 base, and 6 bases lay between the germline ends. This CDR3 reads CASSLGQGTDTQYF. CDR3 DNA sequence: TGTGCCAGCAGCTTAGGACAGGGCACAGATACGCAGTATTTT.

V and J are TRBV7-2 and TRBJ1-3; no clear D. Trimming removed 5 bases from V and 0 bases from J, with 14 bases in between. The CDR3 contains 16 residues. Germline CDR1 reads SGHTA; CDR2 reads FQGNSA. In DNA, the CDR3 is TGTGCCAGCAGCCTGGGAGGGAGGCTCTCTGGAAACACCATATATTTT. Residues: CASSLGGRLSGNTIYF.

The chain joins TRBV19 to TRBJ1-5; D is unclear. The CDR3 is made up of 14 amino acids. Germline loops: CDR1 LNHDA, CDR2 SQIVND (reference sequence). With 0 bases removed from V and 4 bases from J, the gap between germline ends came to 7 bases. Written as DNA, the CDR3 is TGTGCCAGTAGTATAGAGGGCGCGAATCAGCCCCAGCATTTT. Translated, it gives CASSIEGANQPQHF. The full variable domain, with the rest looked up from reference TRBV19 and TRBJ1-5, is DGGITQSPKYLFRKEGQNVTLSCEQNLNHDAMYWYRQDPGQGLRLIYYSQIVNDFQKGDIAEGYSVSREKKESFPLTVTSAQKNPTAFYLCASSIEGANQPQHFGDGTRLSIL.

This sequence joins TRBV5-1 and TRBJ1-2; perhaps TRBD1 as D (5 bases). From germline, CDR1 is SGHRS and CDR2 YFSETQ. CDR3 length: 15 amino acids. V lost 4 bases and J 2 bases, leaving 15 bases between the germline ends. The CDR3 here is CASSAEGRGNYGYTF. The CDR3 DNA reads TGCGCCAGCAGCGCCGAGGGACGGGGAAACTATGGCTACACCTTC.

The genes are TRBV11-2 and TRBJ1-1; D is unresolved. The germline CDR1 and CDR2 sequences are SGHAT and FQNNGV. The V end lost 6 bases, the J end lost 10 bases, and 12 bases lay between the germline ends. The CDR3 totals 11 residues. CDR3 loop: CASSSRAGAFF. CDR3 DNA sequence: TGTGCCAGCAGTTCGAGGGCTGGAGCTTTCTTT.

V is TRBV9 and J is TRBJ2-5; D call uncertain. CDR1 and CDR2 (germline): SGDLS, YYNGEE. This CDR3 is built from 13 residues. V shed 0 bases and J shed 7 bases, with 10 bases lying between them. CDR3 sequence (DNA): TGTGCCAGCAGCGTAGGGGGTCTAGGGACCCAGTACTTC. It yields the protein CASSVGGLGTQYF.

J is TRBJ1-5 and V is TRBV19; D gene ambiguous. Trimming removed 3 bases at V and 5 bases at J, with 8 bases between. This CDR3 is built from 13 residues. Per germline, CDR1 LNHDA and CDR2 SQIVND (reference sequence). CDR3 nucleotides: TGTGCCAGTAGTATTTCGAGTTATCAGCCCCAGCATTTT. Amino acids: CASSISSYQPQHF.

This chain joins TRBV5-5 and TRBJ1-6; 10 nucleotides line up with TRBD1. The CDR3 length is 18 residues. The germline V gene has CDR1 SGHKS and CDR2 YYEKEE (reference sequence). J lost 6 bases, V lost 2 bases, and 11 bases had no gene match. In DNA, the CDR3 is TGTGCCAGCAGCTTACTATGGACAGGGGGGTCTGGTAATTCACCCCTCCACTTT. It specifies CASSLLWTGGSGNSPLHF.

CDR3 sequence: CASSVEGTGGEKLFF. The CDR3 nucleotides read TGTGCCAGCAGCGTAGAGGGGACAGGAGGGGAAAAACTGTTTTTT. The J gene is TRBJ1-4, the V gene TRBV7-9; 8 positions agree with TRBD1. The CDR3 loop spans 15 amino acids. The V gene's germline CDR1 is SEHNR and CDR2 FQNEAQ (reference sequence). The V gene end was trimmed by 5 bases and the J gene end by 8 bases; junction bases not matched to a gene: 10. Looking up the rest from reference TRBV7-9 and TRBJ1-4 gives the full variable domain: DTGVSQNPRHKITKRGQNVTFRCDPISEHNRLYWYRQTLGQGPEFLTYFQNEAQLEKSRLLSDRFSAERPKGSFSTLEIQRTEQGDSAMYLCASSVEGTGGEKLFFGSGTQLSVL.

In nucleotides, the CDR3 is TGTGCCAGCAGCCAAGACATCCCGGGTTCTGGAAACACCATATATTTT. Translating it yields CASSQDIPGSGNTIYF. The chain combines TRBV14 with TRBJ1-3; D is uncertain. The V gene's germline CDR1 is SGHDN and CDR2 FVKESK. The CDR3 loop spans 16 amino acids. V lost 0 bases and J lost 1, with 10 bases in between.

The chain carries TRBV5-1 and TRBJ2-7, with D perhaps TRBD1 or TRBD2 (5 bases each). V lost 5 bases, J lost 3 bases, and 15 bases lay in between. The CDR3 totals 14 residues. In germline, CDR1 is SGHRS, CDR2 YFSETQ. The CDR3 reads CASSVWGNGYEQYF. As DNA, the CDR3 is TGCGCCAGCAGTGTCTGGGGGAATGGCTACGAGCAGTACTTC.